The sequence of this T cell receptor (beta chain) was determined in a study of blood T cell repertoires in COVID-19. Study-wide background: From the United States, Italy and Spain came samples of acute and convalescent COVID-19. In each case, the material was cDNA or gDNA derived from T cells, B-cell-depleted T cells, or PBMCs.

Authors' analysis steps: Nucleated cell counts were estimated from reference gene primer amplification. Assay used: immunoSEQ multiplex PCR; TCRdb lists only in-frame clones, some missing. That table gives V, J and clone size, and the DNA gave D and trimming. The data show 200,000 to 250,000 clones, roughly 84% seen once. Per the germline V gene, CDR1 is MNHEY and CDR2 is SVGAGI. The CDR3 covers 15 residues. The V and J ends lost 2 bases and 1 base respectively, with 11 bases between them. Sequencing used peripheral blood. This TCR came from a woman aged 60-75 years who had recovered from COVID-19. The chain links TRBV6-5 to TRBJ1-1; D is ambiguous. CDR3 sequence: CASSYKCCGNTEAFF. CDR3 sequence (DNA): TGTGCCAGCAGTTACAAGTGTTGCGGGAACACTGAAGCTTTCTTT.